The T cell receptor (beta chain) under discussion was sequenced for a study of shared T cell receptors in the human thymus. The CDR3 is 15 residues long. Looked up from germline, CDR1 is MRHNA and CDR2 is SNTAGT. Trimming removed 0 bases from V and 4 bases from J; junction bases left unmatched: 4. The data were produced by immunoSEQ multiplex PCR, yet TCRdb's version contains in-frame clones alone and is incomplete. The top ten hold around 0.018% of the sample, which has approximately 400,000 clones, 95% seen once. This sequence joins TRBV6-4 and TRBJ2-3; 7 bases line up with TRBD2. The specimen sequenced was thymocytes. The receptor's source is a human donor. This chain's CDR3 is CASSDSREIADTQYF. In DNA, the CDR3 is TGTGCCAGCAGTGACTCGCGGGAGATCGCAGATACGCAGTATTTT.